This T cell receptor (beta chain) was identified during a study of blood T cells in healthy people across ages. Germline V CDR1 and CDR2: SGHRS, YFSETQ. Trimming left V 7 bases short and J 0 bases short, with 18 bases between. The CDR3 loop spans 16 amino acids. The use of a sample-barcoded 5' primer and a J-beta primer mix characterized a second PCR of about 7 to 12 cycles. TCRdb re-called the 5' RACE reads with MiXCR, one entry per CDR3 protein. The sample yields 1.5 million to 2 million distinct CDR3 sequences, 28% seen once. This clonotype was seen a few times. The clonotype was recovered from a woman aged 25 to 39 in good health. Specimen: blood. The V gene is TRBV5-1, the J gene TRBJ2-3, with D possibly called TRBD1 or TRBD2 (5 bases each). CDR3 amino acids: CASATGAAPSTDTQYF. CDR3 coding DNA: TGCGCCAGCGCCACCGGGGCAGCGCCTAGCACAGATACGCAGTATTTT. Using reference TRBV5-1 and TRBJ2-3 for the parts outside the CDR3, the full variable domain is KAGVTQTPRYLIKTRGQQVTLSCSPISGHRSVSWYQQTPGQGLQFLFEYFSETQRNKGNFPGRFSGRQFSNSRSEMNVSTLELGDSALYLCASATGAAPSTDTQYFGPGTRLTVL.